The clone carrying this T cell receptor (beta chain) was seen a handful of times. As yet, its antigen is unknown. Germline lookup yields CDR1 MNHEY and CDR2 SVGEGT. CDR3 length: 16 residues. J lost 5 bases, V lost 6 bases, and 14 bases had no gene match. TCRdb reprocessed the PCR reads with MiXCR, giving one entry per CDR3 protein. The sample contains 460,000 or so distinct CDR3 sequences, roughly 23% of which appear only once. Based on a CD8+CD4-CCR7+CD45RA+ profile, naive CD8 T cells were sorted. The sample originates from a study of molecular identifiers for immune sequencing clone quantification. Study-wide results and limits: The study reportedly detected spiked Jurkat TCR RNA from one cell among approximately 1 million naive cells. Clones exceeding 20 RNA copies carried over 97% of effector molecules but under 1% of naive-cell molecules. Highly expanded clone sizes could be underestimated by identical TCR molecules sharing a barcode.

The receptor's source is a human donor in good health. Some libraries in this study had Jurkat cell RNA spiked in. The sequencing sample was made of naive CD8+ T cells from blood, with Jurkat cell RNA spiked in. Noted subset: FACS-sorted CD8+CD4-CCR7+CD45RA+ naive T cells. The rearrangement uses TRBV6-2 or TRBV6-3 and TRBJ2-3; 7 bases are a match to TRBD2. The CDR3 loop reads CASSWGWGLTQDTQYF. The CDR3 DNA is TGTGCCAGCAGCTGGGGATGGGGACTAACACAAGATACGCAGTATTTT.